This T cell receptor beta chain is drawn from a study of shared clonotypes between healthy human individuals. Data came from immunoSEQ multiplex PCR; TCRdb stores just in-frame clones and leaves some out. This sample carries fewer than 400,000 clones, roughly 70% of them seen once, and the ten largest clones take 10%. The CDR3 covers 14 residues. Germline-derived CDR1 and CDR2 are GTSNPN and SVGIG (reference sequence). V gave up 2 bases and J gave up 8 bases, with 18 bases separating them. As to this clone: Other DNA sequences of this sample code for an identical CDR3.

The chain combines TRBV30 with TRBJ1-2, with D hard to call. The receptor comes from a man aged 25-45 years in good health. The source material was memory CD4+ T cells sorted from blood. Regarding subset: CD45RA-negative fraction. CDR3 nucleotide sequence: TGTGCCTGGAGTCCGGGCGGTAATATGCGGGGCTACACCTTC. Protein product: CAWSPGGNMRGYTF.